This section outlines one TCR beta chain sequence together with its context. Its specificity is not known. This entry is derived from a study of T cell repertoires in cytomegalovirus infection. Study-level background: Both CMV infection and a matching HLA type were indicated by public TCR beta signatures.

Study-wide results and caveats: Cumulated frequencies of public TCR beta families served to identify carriers of CMV plus the relevant HLA. The ex vivo response was dominated by HLA-C-restricted CMV-specific TCR beta clonotypes.

This CDR3 has 13 residues. Trimming took 5 bases from V and 5 from J, leaving 13 bases between them. In germline, CDR1 is SQVTM, CDR2 ANQGSEA. Via MiXCR, TCRdb re-called the reads, giving one row per CDR3 protein. The sample lists around 450,000 distinct CDR3 sequences, 31% seen once, with roughly 13% in the top ten. The clonotype originates from a human donor in good health (CMV status not recorded). Some clones in this sample may be carry-over from other donors' samples. V and J are TRBV29-1 and TRBJ1-5; D remains unclear. Sequencing was performed on PBMCs. The CDR3 sequence is CSVSPTPDQPQHF. CDR3 nucleotides: TGCAGCGTTTCCCCCACGCCGGATCAGCCCCAGCATTTT.